Each of the 3 T cell receptor beta chains below was sequenced from the same sample in a study of shared clonotypes between healthy human individuals. The naive CD8 subset, CD45RO-negative cells positively selected for CCR7, excluded terminally differentiated effector memory CD45RA+ cells. Profiling relied on immunoSEQ multiplex PCR, and the TCRdb table lists in-frame clones only, not all of them. The sample holds around 640,000 clones; approximately 96% are singletons and the top ten take about 0.12%. Sequences were obtained from naive CD8+ T cells sorted from blood. All receptors derive from a woman aged 25 to 39 in good health.

Only one count was recorded for this clone. The chain joins TRBV28 to TRBJ2-3; 7 positions match TRBD1. Germline V CDR1 and CDR2: MDHEN, SYDVKM. With V trimmed by 3 bases and J by 2 bases, 8 bases remained unmatched. This CDR3 has 16 amino acids. The CDR3 nucleotides are TGTGCCAGCAGTTTGGGGACAGCCCCACACACAGATACGCAGTATTTT. It codes for CASSLGTAPHTDTQYF. Drawing the rest from reference TRBV28 and TRBJ2-3, the complete variable domain is DVKVTQSSRYLVKRTGEKVFLECVQDMDHENMFWYRQDPGLGLRLIYFSYDVKMKEKGDIPEGYSVSREKKERFSLILESASTNQTSMYLCASSLGTAPHTDTQYFGPGTRLTVL.

For the CDR3, the DNA is TGTGCCAGCAGCTTGGCCGTGGCATCGGGACCACCCTCGGGTCATGAGCAGTTCTTC. As protein: CASSLAVASGPPSGHEQFF. The chain has TRBV5-6 and TRBJ2-1; possibly TRBD1 or TRBD2 for D (5 bases each). The CDR3 totals 19 residues. CDR1 and CDR2 (germline): SGHDT, YYEEEE. The germline V and J ends were trimmed by 0 bases and 8 bases, with 27 bases remaining between them.

The rearrangement uses TRBV19 and TRBJ1-4; TRBD1 agrees at 7 bases. The CDR3 runs 16 residues. Germline V gives CDR1 LNHDA, CDR2 SQIVND (reference sequence). V lost 4 bases and J lost 1; bases outside the gene matches: 6. The DNA for the CDR3 is TGTGCCAGTAGTAGAGGGGGCGAAGGAACTAATGAAAAACTGTTTTTT. Its translation is CASSRGGEGTNEKLFF.